This TCR beta chain was obtained from a study of identical twins. TCRdb reanalysed the 5' RACE reads using MiXCR and keeps one entry per CDR3 protein. The sample contains about 890,000 distinct CDR3 sequences, 9% to 15% of which appear only once. Study findings and constraints: The study found weaker excess twin sharing in beta out-of-frame sequences.

The germline V gene has CDR1 SGHRS and CDR2 YFSETQ. The CDR3 is made up of 15 amino acids. V was clipped by 0 bases and J by 4 bases, with 13 bases between them. This clonotype was counted between two and nine times. As yet, its antigen is unknown. Separately, the same data were catalogued under a study of yellow fever vaccine responses in identical twins.

The rearrangement joins TRBV5-1 to TRBJ1-1, with D possibly matching TRBD1 (5 bases). Sequencing used PBMCs. The sequence came from a woman younger than 30 in good health. DNA for the CDR3: TGCGCCAGCAGCTTGGAACGGGGGTTGGGCACTGAAGCTTTCTTT. Amino acids: CASSLERGLGTEAFF.